Listed below are T cell receptor beta chains from one sample, sequenced in a study of early T cells in non-severe SARS-CoV-2 infection. TCRdb redid the calling of the 5' RACE reads with MiXCR, one entry per CDR3 protein. Seen here are some 87,000 distinct CDR3 sequences, about 12% observed once, and the top ten hold less than 3%. The sequenced sample consisted of whole blood. These receptors originate from an adult who was a healthcare worker with PCR-confirmed SARS-CoV-2 infection or an uninfected control (not recorded which). CDR3s include the opening cysteine and the closing phenylalanine or tryptophan. A D gene is named only where the DNA matches it firmly. Clone size is stated in some rows and not others, as once, few, many or a class when expanded.

J	size	V	D	DNA	CDR3
TRBJ2-5	many	TRBV11-2	-	TGTGCCAGCAGCCTCTCGGACGGACTACAAGAGACCCAGTACTTC	CASSLSDGLQETQYF
TRBJ1-4	few	TRBV28	TRBD1	TGTGCCAGCAGCGCGCGCGGGACAGGGGAGGAAAAACTGTTTTTT	CASSARGTGEEKLFF
TRBJ2-1	-	TRBV10-3	-	TGTGTCATCAGTGAGTCGACTAGTAAGGTGATCAATGAGCAGTTCTTC	CVISESTSKVINEQFF
TRBJ2-7	few	TRBV5-1	-	TGCGCCAGCAGCTTGGTTTTCTCCTACGAGCAGTACTTC	CASSLVFSYEQYF
TRBJ2-5	many	TRBV11-2	TRBD2	TGTGCCAGCAGCTTAGGCATAGCGGGAGGGCAAGAGACCCAGTACTTC	CASSLGIAGGQETQYF
TRBJ1-2	-	TRBV28	-	TGTGCCAGCAGTTTAAGGGGGAGAGGATATTCGGGCTACACCTTC	CASSLRGRGYSGYTF
TRBJ2-3	-	TRBV5-1	-	TGCGCCAGCAGCTTGGGTTCCTTTACAGATACGCAGTATTTT	CASSLGSFTDTQYF
TRBJ2-1	few	TRBV6-4	-	TGTGCCAGCAGTCGTGCTCCGAACAATGAGCAGTTCTTC	CASSRAPNNEQFF
TRBJ1-1	many	TRBV11-2	-	TGTGCCAGCAGCTTCCCCGCGGGCTTGAATGAAGCTTTCTTT	CASSFPAGLNEAFF
TRBJ2-3	many	TRBV29-1	-	TGCAGCGTTGACCCTAGCGGCACAGATACGCAGTATTTT	CSVDPSGTDTQYF
TRBJ1-1	few	TRBV20-1	-	TGCAGTGCTAAACTGGACAGCATGAACACTGAAGCTTTCTTT	CSAKLDSMNTEAFF
TRBJ1-2	few	TRBV28	-	TGTGCCAGCAGTTCCCTGGGGCGCGGCTACACCTTC	CASSSLGRGYTF
TRBJ2-1	-	TRBV11-2	-	TGTGCCAGCAGCTTAGGAGAAGGGGGGCCCCACTTCAGCTCCTACAATGAGCAGTTCTTC	CASSLGEGGPHFSSYNEQFF
TRBJ1-1	-	TRBV30	-	TGTGCCTGGAGGTCCCCCTTCCTCGACACTGAAGCTTTCTTT	CAWRSPFLDTEAFF
TRBJ2-7	few	TRBV7-9	-	TGTGCCAGCAGCCTGAAAACCTACGAGCAGTACTTC	CASSLKTYEQYF
TRBJ2-7	many	TRBV5-4	TRBD1	TGTGCCAGCAGGGGGACAGGGGCCGAGCAGTACTTC	CASRGTGAEQYF
TRBJ1-1	few	TRBV7-3	TRBD1	TGTGCCAGCAGCGGGAATACCCAGACAGGGAGTACTGAAGCTTTCTTT	CASSGNTQTGSTEAFF
TRBJ2-1	few	TRBV24-1	TRBD2	TGTGCCACCAGTGACCCTGAGCGGGGACATGAGCAGTTCTTC	CATSDPERGHEQFF
TRBJ2-3	-	TRBV9	-	TGTGCCAGCAGCGTAGAGGTCGGGGGAGCGACCACAGATACGCAGTATTTT	CASSVEVGGATTDTQYF
TRBJ1-1	few	TRBV10-3	-	TGTGCCACCTCGGGGGGGCACGGGACTGAAGCTTTCTTT	CATSGGHGTEAFF
TRBJ2-1	many	TRBV11-2	TRBD2	TGTGCCAGCACCCCGGGACTAGTAGGCCATGAGCAGTTCTTC	CASTPGLVGHEQFF
TRBJ1-4	many	TRBV10-2	-	TGCGCCAGCAGTGTGCAGGATGAAGAACTGTTTTTT	CASSVQDEELFF
TRBJ1-3	-	TRBV6-1	-	TGTGCCAGCAGACAAGGGGACATCTTCTCTGGAAACACCATATATTTT	CASRQGDIFSGNTIYF
TRBJ2-3	-	TRBV7-9	TRBD1	TGTGCCACCGAGACCGGGACAGTCACAGATACGCAGTATTTT	CATETGTVTDTQYF
TRBJ1-1	few	TRBV29-1	-	TGCAGCGTTGCCTACACTGAAGCTTTCTTT	CSVAYTEAFF
TRBJ2-7	many	TRBV20-1	-	TGCAGTGCTAGAGGACAGGCGTACGAGCAGTACTTC	CSARGQAYEQYF
TRBJ2-2	-	TRBV10-1	TRBD2	TGCGCCAGCAGCGCACTAGCGGGGCCGGAGACCGGGGAGCTGTTTTTT	CASSALAGPETGELFF
TRBJ1-1	-	TRBV29-1	-	TGCAGCGCCGTCAGGAACACTGAAGCTTTCTTT	CSAVRNTEAFF
TRBJ2-7	many	TRBV12-3/TRBV12-4	-	TGTGCCAGCAGTTTTGGTCGGGCCTCCTACGAGCAGTACTTC	CASSFGRASYEQYF
TRBJ2-2	-	TRBV5-5	TRBD1	TGTGCCAGCAGCTTGGGTCTCCCAGGACAGGGGATAACCGGGGAGCTGTTTTTT	CASSLGLPGQGITGELFF
TRBJ1-2	-	TRBV6-6	-	TGTGCCAGCAGTTCCTGGACTGGGAACTATGGCTACACCTTC	CASSSWTGNYGYTF
TRBJ2-5	-	TRBV6-2/TRBV6-3	TRBD2	TGTGCCAGCAGTCTAGCGGGATACCTCCAAGAGACCCAGTACTTC	CASSLAGYLQETQYF
TRBJ2-7	many	TRBV20-1	-	TGCAGTGCTAGATCTACTGCCAGATACGAGCAGTACTTC	CSARSTARYEQYF
TRBJ1-5	-	TRBV6-5	-	TGTGCCAGCAGGGACGGGATTAATCAGCCCCAGCATTTT	CASRDGINQPQHF
TRBJ1-3	-	TRBV9	TRBD1	TGTGCCAGCAGCTCAAGAGGACAGGCTCTCGACCCCGGAAACACCATATATTTT	CASSSRGQALDPGNTIYF
TRBJ1-2	many	TRBV12-5	-	TGTGCTAGTGGTTTGACCTATGGCTACACCTTC	CASGLTYGYTF
TRBJ1-1	few	TRBV7-2	-	TGTGCCAGCAGCTTACGCGCACCCCCGCCTGAAGCTTTCTTT	CASSLRAPPPEAFF
TRBJ2-3	few	TRBV13	-	TGTGCCAGCAGCTCAGACACAGATACGCAGTATTTT	CASSSDTDTQYF
TRBJ2-7	few	TRBV29-1	TRBD1	TGCAGCGTCAGGACAGGGGGGGCCTACGAGCAGTACTTC	CSVRTGGAYEQYF
TRBJ2-4	many	TRBV11-2	-	TGTGCCAGCAGCCCCGGGGTTCTAGCCAAAAACATTCAGTACTTC	CASSPGVLAKNIQYF
TRBJ2-3	few	TRBV3-2	-	TGTGCCAGCAGCCAAGGGGGCACAGCCACAGATACGCAGTATTTT	CASSQGGTATDTQYF
TRBJ2-1	few	TRBV14	TRBD2	TGTGCCAGCAGCCAAGACCTCCATGGGCTAGCGGTCGAGTCATCCCTCCGGGAGCAGTTCTTC	CASSQDLHGLAVESSLREQFF
TRBJ1-2	-	TRBV29-1	TRBD1	TGCAGCGTTGAATCGCAGGGGGCTCACGGCTACACCTTC	CSVESQGAHGYTF
TRBJ2-1	few	TRBV19	TRBD2	TGTGCCAGCCGGGGGGGTTACAATGAGCAGTTCTTC	CASRGGYNEQFF
TRBJ1-1	few	TRBV3-1	TRBD1	TGTGCCAGCAGCCAATCGGACAGGCTGAACACTGAAGCTTTCTTT	CASSQSDRLNTEAFF
TRBJ1-1	medium-sized	TRBV20-1	-	TGCAGTCCTCGGGGCCACACTGAAGCTTTCTTT	CSPRGHTEAFF
TRBJ2-3	-	TRBV9	-	TGTGCCAGCAGCGTATTGGGACTCCGCACAGATACGCAGTATTTT	CASSVLGLRTDTQYF
TRBJ2-5	many	TRBV20-1	TRBD2	TGCAGTGCCACGGGACTAGTGGTCGAGACCCAGTACTTC	CSATGLVVETQYF
TRBJ2-7	-	TRBV6-5	-	TGTGCCAGCACTAAAGGACTCGAGCAGTACTTC	CASTKGLEQYF
TRBJ2-5	many	TRBV7-8	TRBD2	TGTGCCAGCAGCAACTCTCTAGCGGGGGGCCCGGAGACCCAGTACTTC	CASSNSLAGGPETQYF
TRBJ2-3	many	TRBV9	-	TGTGCCAGCAGGGGATCTAGCACAGATACGCAGTATTTT	CASRGSSTDTQYF
TRBJ2-3	few	TRBV2	TRBD2	TGTGCCAGCATGGAACTAGCGGGGATCACAGATACGCAGTATTTT	CASMELAGITDTQYF
TRBJ1-1	-	TRBV7-9	TRBD1	TGTGCCAGCAGCTTACGAACCGGGACAGCAACTGAAGCTTTCTTT	CASSLRTGTATEAFF
TRBJ2-1	-	TRBV4-1	TRBD1	TGCGCCAGCAGCGCTTACGACAGGGGGGAGCGCAATGAGCAGTTCTTC	CASSAYDRGERNEQFF
TRBJ2-1	few	TRBV15	TRBD2	TGTGCCACCAGCAGAGATGGGACTAGCTCCTACAATGAGCAGTTCTTC	CATSRDGTSSYNEQFF